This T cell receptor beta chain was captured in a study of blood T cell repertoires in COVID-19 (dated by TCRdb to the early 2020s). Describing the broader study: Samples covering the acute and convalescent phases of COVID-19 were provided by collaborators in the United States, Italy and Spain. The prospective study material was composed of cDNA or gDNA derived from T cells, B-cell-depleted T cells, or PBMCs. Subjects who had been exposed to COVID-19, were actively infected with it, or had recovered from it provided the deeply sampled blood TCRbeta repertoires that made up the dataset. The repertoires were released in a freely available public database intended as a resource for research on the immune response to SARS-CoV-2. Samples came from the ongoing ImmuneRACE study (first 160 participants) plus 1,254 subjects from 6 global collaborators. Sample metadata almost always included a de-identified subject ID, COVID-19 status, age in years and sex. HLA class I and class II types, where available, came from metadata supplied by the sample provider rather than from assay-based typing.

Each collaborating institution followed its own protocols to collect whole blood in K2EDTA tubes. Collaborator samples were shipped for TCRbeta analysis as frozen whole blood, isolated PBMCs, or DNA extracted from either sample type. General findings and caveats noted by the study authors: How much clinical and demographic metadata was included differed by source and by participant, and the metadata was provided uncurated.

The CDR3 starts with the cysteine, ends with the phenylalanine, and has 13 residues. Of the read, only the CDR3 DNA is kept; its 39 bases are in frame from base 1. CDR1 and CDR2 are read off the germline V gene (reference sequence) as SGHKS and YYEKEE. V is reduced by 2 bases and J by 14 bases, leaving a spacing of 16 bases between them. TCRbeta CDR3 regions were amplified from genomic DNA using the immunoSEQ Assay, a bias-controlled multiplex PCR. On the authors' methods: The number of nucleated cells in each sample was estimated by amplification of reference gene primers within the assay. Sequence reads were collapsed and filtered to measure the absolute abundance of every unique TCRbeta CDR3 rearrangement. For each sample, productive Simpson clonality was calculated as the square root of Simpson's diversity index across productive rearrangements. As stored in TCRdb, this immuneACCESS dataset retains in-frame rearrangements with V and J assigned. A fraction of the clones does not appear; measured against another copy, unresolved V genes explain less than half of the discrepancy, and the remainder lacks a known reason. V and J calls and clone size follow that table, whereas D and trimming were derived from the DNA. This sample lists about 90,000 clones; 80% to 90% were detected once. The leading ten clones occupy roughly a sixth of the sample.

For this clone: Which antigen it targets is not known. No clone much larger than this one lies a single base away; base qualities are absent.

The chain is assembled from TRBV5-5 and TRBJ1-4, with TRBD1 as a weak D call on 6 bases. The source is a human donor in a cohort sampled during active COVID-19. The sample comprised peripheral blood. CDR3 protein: CASSLLDSSKLFF. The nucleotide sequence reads TGTGCCAGCAGCTTATTGGACAGCTCAAAGCTGTTTTTT. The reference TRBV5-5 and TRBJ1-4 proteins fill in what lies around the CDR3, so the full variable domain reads DAGVTQSPTHLIKTRGQQVTLRCSPISGHKSVSWYQQVLGQGPQFIFQYYEKEERGRGNFPDRFSARQFPNYSSELNVNALLLGDSALYLCASSLLDSSKLFFGSGTQLSVL.